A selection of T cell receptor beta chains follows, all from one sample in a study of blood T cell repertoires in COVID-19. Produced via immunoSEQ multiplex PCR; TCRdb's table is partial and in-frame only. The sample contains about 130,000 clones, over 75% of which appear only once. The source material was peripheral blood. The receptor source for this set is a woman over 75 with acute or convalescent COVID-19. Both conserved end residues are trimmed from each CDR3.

ASSLDTGGSTEAF,TRBV5-1,TRBJ1-1
ASSVGGTGAYEQY,TRBV9,TRBJ2-7
ASSIGGQNTEAF,TRBV19,TRBJ1-1
ASSLGYRERYEQY,TRBV5-6,TRBJ2-7
ASEGAGANVLT,TRBV19,TRBJ2-6
ASNLAGERYNEQF,TRBV5-1,TRBJ2-1
AWKERSTEAF,TRBV30,TRBJ1-1
ASSIRRETQY,TRBV19,TRBJ2-5
ASSPSGDGGYT,TRBV18,TRBJ1-2
ASSPAGVFVTGELF,TRBV9,TRBJ2-2
ASSPRTSGSRETQY,TRBV9,TRBJ2-5
ASSLGGQARGELF,TRBV5-1,TRBJ2-2
ASSGSTGNTIY,TRBV5-4,TRBJ1-3
ASSRAGGQETQY,TRBV19,TRBJ2-5
ASSFAGGTGELF,TRBV27,TRBJ2-2
ASSEVGWRVPEAF,TRBV6-1,TRBJ1-1
ASSQVFTSSYEQY,TRBV4-1,TRBJ2-7
ASRRKGLVYGYT,TRBV28,TRBJ1-2
ASSLGQGKGEQY,TRBV5-1,TRBJ2-7
ASSLTGTSGSIWY,TRBV7-3,TRBJ2-3
ASSLRAANQFGREQY,TRBV7-9,TRBJ2-7
ASSQTGEKLF,TRBV3-1/TRBV3-2,TRBJ1-4
ASSPRTSGPPR,TRBV14,TRBJ2-7
ASGQGRGYGYT,TRBV2,TRBJ1-2
ASSHWTGLNEKLF,TRBV4-1,TRBJ1-4
ASSPDPGNYGYT,TRBV7-3,TRBJ1-2
ATSDSRTGGVQPQH,TRBV24-1,TRBJ1-5
ASSLGSGITDEQY,TRBV5-1,TRBJ2-7
AWSVLRSGFSYEQY,TRBV30,TRBJ2-7
ASSLGREAEAF,TRBV7-2,TRBJ1-1
ASSPPGGNTQY,TRBV18,TRBJ2-3
ASSVGTGGPTDTQY,TRBV9,TRBJ2-3
ASRTQGANYNEQF,TRBV2,TRBJ2-1
ASRRQGPNQPQH,TRBV7-9,TRBJ1-5
ASRREGTAQF,TRBV7-9,TRBJ2-1
ASSEGPRGHEKLF,TRBV6-1,TRBJ1-4
ASSLGYGGGGTEAF,TRBV5-6,TRBJ1-1
ASSVAGHSNQPQH,TRBV9,TRBJ1-5
ASSLVPGTGSNEQF,TRBV7-2,TRBJ2-1
ASSPGGSGANVLT,TRBV18,TRBJ2-6
ASQEWTGEGQAF,TRBV7-9,TRBJ1-1